The 18 T cell receptor beta chains below come from one sample, sequenced in a study of blood T cells in healthy people across ages. Together with a sample-barcoded 5' primer, a J-beta primer mix was included in a second PCR lasting 7 to 11 cycles. TCRdb used MiXCR to reprocess the 5' RACE reads, holding one entry per CDR3 protein. The data show 700,000 or so distinct CDR3 sequences, around a fifth seen once. Material: blood. The receptors here all came from a man between 65 and 85 years old in good health.

The chain carries TRBV2 and TRBJ2-5, with a tentative D call TRBD2 (6 bases). The closer fit of TRBJ2-7 to the DNA end suggests the J call may be wrong. Germline assignment: CDR1 SNHLY and CDR2 FYNNEI. The CDR3 consists of 14 residues. For the CDR3, the DNA is TGTGCCAGCACCCCAAGGGTAGCGGCAGGCGAGCAGTACGTC. The encoded protein is CASTPRVAAGEQYV.

This clonotype was seen many times. The rearrangement uses TRBV7-2 and TRBJ2-5; 11 nucleotides align to TRBD2. V lost 7 bases to trimming and J lost 3 bases; unmatched junction nucleotides: 7. Germline V lookup: CDR1 SGHTA, CDR2 FQGNSA. CDR3 size: 15 residues. The CDR3 DNA follows: TGTGCCAGCACCCAGAGACTAGCGGGAAAAGAGACCCAGTACTTC. It codes for CASTQRLAGKETQYF.

This clonotype was detected ten times or more. The chain carries TRBV7-7 and TRBJ2-1; TRBD2 matches 12 bases. CDR1 is SSHAT, CDR2 FNYEAQ, per germline (reference sequence). The junction had 2 bases not matched to a gene; V was cut back by 1 base and J by 4 bases. This CDR3 spans 16 amino acids. CDR3: CASSLEGLAGYNEQFF. CDR3 bases: TGTGCCAGCAGCTTAGAGGGACTAGCGGGTTACAATGAGCAGTTCTTC.

In its sample, this clonotype was seen a few times. The rearrangement joins TRBV10-3 to TRBJ2-7; D gene ambiguous. V was pared by 9 bases and J by 5 bases, with 20 bases between. The CDR3 extends over 14 amino acids. The germline CDR1 and CDR2 sequences are ENHRY and SYGVKD. Here the CDR3 reads CAIATLNLGDEQYF. The CDR3 DNA sequence: TGTGCCATAGCTACCTTGAATCTGGGTGACGAGCAGTACTTC.

The CDR3 DNA reads TGTGCCAGCAGCACGATGACAGGGTGGGAAAACATTCAGTACTTC. Translating gives CASSTMTGWENIQYF. This sequence joins TRBV7-8 and TRBJ2-4; 7 bases agree with TRBD1. The germline V gene encodes CDR1 SGHVS and CDR2 FQNEAQ. V dropped 5 bases and J dropped 5; count of bases not matched to a gene: 9. The CDR3 runs to 15 residues.

There are a few counts of this clonotype. V gene TRBV6-5 combines with J gene TRBJ1-4; D gene uncertain. CDR1 is MNHEY, CDR2 SVGAGI, per germline. V dropped 8 bases and J dropped 3 bases, with 13 bases sitting between them. This CDR3 comprises 14 residues. The CDR3 DNA sequence: TGTGCCAGCGGGGTCTCAGTATCTAATGAAAAACTGTTTTTT. Protein: CASGVSVSNEKLFF.

DNA of the CDR3: TGCAGTGCTAGAGATTTGAGGGATAATAGCAATCAGCCCCAGCATTTT. Protein product: CSARDLRDNSNQPQHF. The chain combines TRBV20-1 with TRBJ1-5; D remains ambiguous. Trimming removed 0 bases at V and 0 bases at J, with 12 bases between. CDR1 and CDR2 from the germline V gene are DFQATT and SNEGSKA (reference sequence). The CDR3 consists of 16 residues.

V and J are TRBV10-2 and TRBJ1-2, with 12 bases fitting TRBD1. V gave up 9 bases and J gave up 14 bases; unmatched junction bases: 10. From germline, CDR1 is WSHSY and CDR2 SAAADI. This CDR3 has 12 residues. CDR3 DNA sequence: TGCGCCAGAGGGGGACAGGGGGCAAGACTAACCTTC. Its protein product is CARGGQGARLTF.

This clonotype was observed a handful of times. The J gene is TRBJ1-2, the V gene TRBV7-2; weak D call: TRBD1 (6 bases). Germline lookup yields CDR1 SGHTA and CDR2 FQGNSA. The CDR3 is 12 residues long. The V end lost 4 bases, the J end lost 7 bases, and 10 bases lay between the germline ends. The CDR3 sequence: CASSWAGVGYTF. The CDR3 coding sequence is TGTGCCAGCAGCTGGGCAGGGGTTGGCTACACCTTC.

The chain carries TRBV10-3 and TRBJ2-3; 7 nucleotides line up with TRBD2. CDR1 ENHRY and CDR2 SYGVKD come from the germline V gene. This CDR3 contains 14 residues. J gave up 4 bases and V 7 bases, and 8 bases lay outside the gene matches. CDR3 sequence reads: CAINIEGGPDTQYF. The CDR3 DNA sequence: TGTGCCATCAATATCGAGGGAGGGCCAGATACGCAGTATTTT.

V gene TRBV5-6 combines with J gene TRBJ1-5; D is ambiguous. The CDR3 spans 15 residues. The germline V gene encodes CDR1 SGHDT and CDR2 YYEEEE. V lost 5 bases and J 3 bases, leaving 15 bases between the germline ends. The CDR3 DNA sequence: TGTGCCAGCAGAGCTTGGAGTTTGCCCAATCAGCCCCAGCATTTT. It translates to CASRAWSLPNQPQHF. Complete variable domain (other parts from reference TRBV5-6 and TRBJ1-5): DAGVTQSPTHLIKTRGQQVTLRCSPKSGHDTVSWYQQALGQGPQFIFQYYEEEERQRGNFPDRFSGHQFPNYSSELNVNALLLGDSALYLCASRAWSLPNQPQHFGDGTRLSIL.

The V and J genes are TRBV28 and TRBJ2-2; D ambiguous. The CDR3 runs to 14 residues. Germline CDR1 and CDR2: MDHEN and SYDVKM. Trimming took off 6 bases at V and 0 bases at J, with 8 bases between the two ends. The CDR3 loop is CASRPGPNTGELFF. The CDR3 nucleotides are TGTGCCAGCAGGCCAGGACCGAACACCGGGGAGCTGTTTTTT. The whole variable domain, filled in from reference TRBV28 and TRBJ2-2, reads DVKVTQSSRYLVKRTGEKVFLECVQDMDHENMFWYRQDPGLGLRLIYFSYDVKMKEKGDIPEGYSVSREKKERFSLILESASTNQTSMYLCASRPGPNTGELFFGEGSRLTVL.

This clonotype was seen more than once but under ten times. The chain combines TRBV20-1 with TRBJ2-1; tentative D call: TRBD2 (5 bases). CDR1 and CDR2 (germline): DFQATT, SNEGSKA (reference sequence). V lost 4 bases and J 3 bases, leaving 16 bases between the germline ends. The CDR3 consists of 15 residues. Here the CDR3 reads CSATSLVRGYNEQFF. CDR3 in DNA: TGCAGTGCTACCTCTCTAGTCCGGGGCTACAATGAGCAGTTCTTC.

This clonotype was picked up a small number of times. A much larger clone differs from this one at a single base, so this may be a read error. The chain employs TRBV7-2 and TRBJ2-3; no clear D. V lost 5 bases, J lost 4 bases, and 10 bases lay in between. CDR1 SGHTA and CDR2 FQGNSA come from the germline V gene. The CDR3 runs to 13 residues. The CDR3 DNA is TGTGCCAGCAGCCTCAATGCCGCAGATACGCAGTATTTT. As protein: CASSLNAADTQYF.

The chain carries TRBV18 and TRBJ1-1; a possible D gene is TRBD1 (5 bases). There are 12 residues in the CDR3. The germline V gene encodes CDR1 KGHSH and CDR2 LQKENI. V lost 3 bases and J lost 11, with 13 bases in between. CDR3 nucleotide sequence: TGTGCCAGCTCACCTTTAGGGACTGCTGCTTTCTTT. It translates to CASSPLGTAAFF.

The gene calls are TRBV29-1 and TRBJ2-3; TRBD2 matches 9 bases. Germline V CDR1 and CDR2: SQVTM, ANQGSEA. The CDR3 is made up of 15 amino acids. With 5 bases clipped from V and 4 bases from J, the junction kept 10 bases outside the gene matches. Here the CDR3 DNA reads TGCAGCGTTCCGACTAGCGGCGAGGGGGCAGATACGCAGTATTTT. This sequence encodes CSVPTSGEGADTQYF.

This clonotype has just a few counts. The rearrangement links TRBV12-3 or TRBV12-4 to TRBJ2-1; 12 bases are a match to TRBD2. The CDR3 contains 14 residues. With 6 bases clipped from V and 8 bases from J, the junction kept 5 bases outside the gene matches. Written as DNA, the CDR3 is TGTGCCAGCAGACTAGCGGGAGGACTGGATGAGCAGTTCTTC. Translated, it gives CASRLAGGLDEQFF.

This clonotype was seen more than once but under ten times. The chain recombines TRBV18 with TRBJ2-6; D is unclear. CDR1 and CDR2 from the germline V gene are KGHSH and LQKENI. CDR3 size: 15 residues. Trimming took 3 bases from V and 3 from J, leaving 9 bases between them. The CDR3 DNA reads TGTGCCAGCTCACCTCAACGAGGTGGGGCCAACGTCCTGACTTTC. This encodes CASSPQRGGANVLTF. The variable domain in full, with the rest retrieved from reference TRBV18 and TRBJ2-6, is NAGVMQNPRHLVRRRGQEARLRCSPMKGHSHVYWYRQLPEEGLKFMVYLQKENIIDESGMPKERFSAEFPKEGPSILRIQQVVRGDSAAYFCASSPQRGGANVLTFGAGSRLTVL.